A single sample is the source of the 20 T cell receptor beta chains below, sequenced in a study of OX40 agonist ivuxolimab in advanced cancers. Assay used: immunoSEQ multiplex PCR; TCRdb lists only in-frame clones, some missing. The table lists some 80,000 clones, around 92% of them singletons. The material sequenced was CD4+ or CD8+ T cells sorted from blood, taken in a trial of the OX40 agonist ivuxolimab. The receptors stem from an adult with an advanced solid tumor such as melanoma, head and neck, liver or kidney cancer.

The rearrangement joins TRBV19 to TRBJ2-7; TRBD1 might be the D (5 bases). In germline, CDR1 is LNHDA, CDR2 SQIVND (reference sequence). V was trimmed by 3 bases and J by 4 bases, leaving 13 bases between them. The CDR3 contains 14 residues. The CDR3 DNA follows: TGTGCCAGTAGTATCGGGCAGGGTTGGTACGAGCAGTACTTC. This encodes CASSIGQGWYEQYF.

The chain's CDR3 is CASRSSSRDYGYTF. CDR3 nucleotide sequence: TGTGCCAGCAGAAGTAGCAGCAGGGACTATGGCTACACCTTC. The chain couples TRBV9 to TRBJ1-2, with D possibly TRBD1 on 5 matching bases. V was clipped by 5 bases and J by 3 bases, with 14 bases between them. The CDR3 consists of 14 residues. Germline V CDR1 and CDR2: SGDLS, YYNGEE.

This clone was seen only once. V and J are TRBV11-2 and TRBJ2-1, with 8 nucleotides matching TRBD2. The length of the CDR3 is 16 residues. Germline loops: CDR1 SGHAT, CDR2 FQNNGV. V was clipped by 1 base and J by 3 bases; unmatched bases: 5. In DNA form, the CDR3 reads TGTGCCAGCAGCTTAGCCAGCGCGGGGGGCTACAATGAGCAGTTCTTC. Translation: CASSLASAGGYNEQFF.

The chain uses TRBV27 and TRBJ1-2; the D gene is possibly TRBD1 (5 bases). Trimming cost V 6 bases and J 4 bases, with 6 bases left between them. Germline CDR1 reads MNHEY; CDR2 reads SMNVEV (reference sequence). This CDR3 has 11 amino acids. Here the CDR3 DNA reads TGTGCCAGCAGCCAGGGCTATGGCTACACCTTC. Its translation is CASSQGYGYTF.

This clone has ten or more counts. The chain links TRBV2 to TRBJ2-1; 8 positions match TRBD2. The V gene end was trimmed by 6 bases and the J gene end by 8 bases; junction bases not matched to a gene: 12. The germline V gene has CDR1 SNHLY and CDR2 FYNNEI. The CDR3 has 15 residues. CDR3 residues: CASRDPGLDWDEQFF. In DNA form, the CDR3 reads TGTGCCAGCAGGGACCCGGGACTAGATTGGGATGAGCAGTTCTTC.

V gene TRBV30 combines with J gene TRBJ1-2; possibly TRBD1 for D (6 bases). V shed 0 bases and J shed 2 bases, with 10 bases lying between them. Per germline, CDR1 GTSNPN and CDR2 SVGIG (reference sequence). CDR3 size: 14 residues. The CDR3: CAWSVAGENYGYTF. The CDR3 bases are TGTGCCTGGAGTGTTGCAGGGGAAAACTATGGCTACACCTTC. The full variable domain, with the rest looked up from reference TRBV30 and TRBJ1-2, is SQTIHQWPATLVQPVGSPLSLECTVEGTSNPNLYWYRQAAGRGLQLLFYSVGIGQISSEVPQNLSASRPQDRQFILSSKKLLLSDSGFYLCAWSVAGENYGYTFGSGTRLTVV.

The CDR3 DNA reads TGCGCCAGCAGCCAAGATCAGGGTTTCGGGGAGCTGTTTTTT. Its protein product is CASSQDQGFGELFF. The chain has TRBV4-1 and TRBJ2-2; D may be TRBD1 (5 bases). Germline CDR1 MGHRA, CDR2 YSYEKL. The germline V and J ends were trimmed by 0 bases and 7 bases, with 9 bases remaining between them. CDR3 length: 14 amino acids.

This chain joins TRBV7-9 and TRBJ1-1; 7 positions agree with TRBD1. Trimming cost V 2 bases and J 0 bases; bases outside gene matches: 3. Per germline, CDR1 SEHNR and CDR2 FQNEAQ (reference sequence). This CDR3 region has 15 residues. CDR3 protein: CASSLLQGLNTEAFF. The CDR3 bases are TGTGCCAGCAGCTTATTACAGGGGCTGAACACTGAAGCTTTCTTT. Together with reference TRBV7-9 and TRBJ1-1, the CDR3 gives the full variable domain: DTGVSQNPRHKITKRGQNVTFRCDPISEHNRLYWYRQTLGQGPEFLTYFQNEAQLEKSRLLSDRFSAERPKGSFSTLEIQRTEQGDSAMYLCASSLLQGLNTEAFFGQGTRLTVV.

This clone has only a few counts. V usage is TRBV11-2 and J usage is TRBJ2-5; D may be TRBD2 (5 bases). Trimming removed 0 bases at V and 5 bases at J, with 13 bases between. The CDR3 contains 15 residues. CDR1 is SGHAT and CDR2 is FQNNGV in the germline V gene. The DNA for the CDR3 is TGTGCCAGCAGCTTAGAGGCCCAAGCGGCTGAGACCCAGTACTTC. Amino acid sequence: CASSLEAQAAETQYF.

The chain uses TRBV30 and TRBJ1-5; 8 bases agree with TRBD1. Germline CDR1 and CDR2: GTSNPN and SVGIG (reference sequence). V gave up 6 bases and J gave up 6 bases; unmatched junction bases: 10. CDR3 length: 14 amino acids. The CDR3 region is CACDLRTGSQPQHF. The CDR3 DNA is TGTGCCTGCGATCTACGGACAGGGAGTCAGCCCCAGCATTTT.

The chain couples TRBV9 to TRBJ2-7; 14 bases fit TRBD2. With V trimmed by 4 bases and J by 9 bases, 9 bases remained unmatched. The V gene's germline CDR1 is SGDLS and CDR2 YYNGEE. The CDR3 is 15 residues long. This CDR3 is CASSPPGTSGGGQYF. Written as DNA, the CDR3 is TGTGCCAGCAGCCCCCCCGGGACTAGCGGGGGAGGGCAGTACTTC.

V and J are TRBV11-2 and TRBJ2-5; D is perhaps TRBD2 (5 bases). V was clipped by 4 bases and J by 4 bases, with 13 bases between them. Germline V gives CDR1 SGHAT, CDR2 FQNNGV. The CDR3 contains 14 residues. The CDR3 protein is CASSSTGERETQYF. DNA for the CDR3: TGTGCCAGCAGCTCCACCGGGGAGCGAGAGACCCAGTACTTC.

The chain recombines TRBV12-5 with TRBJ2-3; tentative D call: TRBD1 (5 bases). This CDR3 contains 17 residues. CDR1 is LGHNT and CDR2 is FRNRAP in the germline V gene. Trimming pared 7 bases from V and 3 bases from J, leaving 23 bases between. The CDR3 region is CASVKTWGKSMTDTQYF. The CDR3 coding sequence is TGTGCTAGTGTCAAAACGTGGGGCAAAAGCATGACAGATACGCAGTATTTT.

The DNA for the CDR3 is TGTGCTAGTGGCCTCGTGGGGGAGACCCAGTACTTC. Residues: CASGLVGETQYF. The chain joins TRBV12-5 to TRBJ2-5; D gene ambiguous. Germline V gene lookup returns CDR1 LGHNT and CDR2 FRNRAP. The V end lost 6 bases, the J end lost 5 bases, and 10 bases lay between the germline ends. This CDR3 has 12 amino acids.

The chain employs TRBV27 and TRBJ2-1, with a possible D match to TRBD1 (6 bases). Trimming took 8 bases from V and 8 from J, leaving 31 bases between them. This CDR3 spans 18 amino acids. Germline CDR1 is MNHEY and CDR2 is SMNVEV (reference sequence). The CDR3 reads CASRGSSWTAFGHHEQFF. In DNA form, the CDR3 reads TGTGCCAGCCGAGGGTCCTCATGGACAGCCTTCGGACACCATGAGCAGTTCTTC.

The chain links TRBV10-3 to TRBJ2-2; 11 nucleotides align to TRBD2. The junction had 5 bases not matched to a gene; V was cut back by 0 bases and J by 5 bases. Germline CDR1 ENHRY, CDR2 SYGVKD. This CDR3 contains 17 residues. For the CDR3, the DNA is TGTGCCATCAGTGAGTCGTGGCTAGCGGGGGGAACCGGGGAGCTGTTTTTT. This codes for CAISESWLAGGTGELFF.

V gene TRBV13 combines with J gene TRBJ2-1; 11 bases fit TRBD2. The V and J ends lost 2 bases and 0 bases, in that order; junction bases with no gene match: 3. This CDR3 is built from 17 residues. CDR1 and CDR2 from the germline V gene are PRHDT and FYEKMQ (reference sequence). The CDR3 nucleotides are TGTGCCAGCAGCTTACTAGCGGGGGGCGACTCCTACAATGAGCAGTTCTTC. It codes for CASSLLAGGDSYNEQFF. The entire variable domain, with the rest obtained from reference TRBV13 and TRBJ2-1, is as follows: AAGVIQSPRHLIKEKRETATLKCYPIPRHDTVYWYQQGPGQDPQFLISFYEKMQSDKGSIPDRFSAQQFSDYHSELNMSSLELGDSALYFCASSLLAGGDSYNEQFFGPGTRLTVL.

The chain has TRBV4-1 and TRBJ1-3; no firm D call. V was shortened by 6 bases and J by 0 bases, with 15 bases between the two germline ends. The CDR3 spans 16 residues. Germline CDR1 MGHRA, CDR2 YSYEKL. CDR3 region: CASSQTAQHSGNTIYF. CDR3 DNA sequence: TGCGCCAGCAGTCAAACGGCCCAACACTCTGGAAACACCATATATTTT.

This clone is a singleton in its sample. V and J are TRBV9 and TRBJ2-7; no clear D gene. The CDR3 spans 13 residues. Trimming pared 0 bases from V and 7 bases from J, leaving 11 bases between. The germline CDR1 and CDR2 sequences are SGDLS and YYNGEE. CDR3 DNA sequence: TGTGCCAGCAGCGTAGCCCCGACCGAGGAGCAGTACTTC. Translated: CASSVAPTEEQYF.

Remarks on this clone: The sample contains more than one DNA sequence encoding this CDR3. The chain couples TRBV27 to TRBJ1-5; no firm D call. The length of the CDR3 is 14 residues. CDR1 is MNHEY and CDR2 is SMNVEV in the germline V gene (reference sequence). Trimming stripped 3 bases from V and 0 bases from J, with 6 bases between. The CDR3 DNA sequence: TGTGCCAGCAGTTTGGGCTCTAGCAATCAGCCCCAGCATTTT. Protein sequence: CASSLGSSNQPQHF.